Listed here are 27 T cell receptor beta chains from one sample, sequenced in a study of molecular identifiers for immune sequencing clone quantification (dated by TCRdb to the late 2010s). Receptor libraries were prepared by PCR. For sequencing, a NextSeq 500 was employed. TCRdb took the public reads, trimmed them with fastp at Q25, ran MiXCR for clone calling and kept in-frame beta chains. A single entry per CDR3 protein holds the most common genes and DNA from its merged rows. For this sample the table gives over 550,000 distinct CDR3 sequences, of which roughly 27% were detected only once. The ten top clones hold about 0.84% of the sample. The specimen sequenced was naive CD8+ T cells from blood, with Jurkat cell RNA spiked in. The label giving this sample's cell subset or site can be read as: FACS-sorted CD8+CD4-CCR7+CD45RA+ naive T cells. These receptors originate from a human donor in good health. Some libraries in this study had Jurkat cell RNA spiked in.

This clonotype has at least ten counts. The chain has TRBV20-1 and TRBJ1-1, with a weak D call TRBD1 (6 bases). The CDR3 is 14 amino acids. Per the germline V gene, CDR1 is DFQATT and CDR2 is SNEGSKA (reference sequence). V was trimmed by 7 bases and J by 1 base, leaving 16 bases between them. The CDR3 nucleotides are TGCAGTGTATCACCGGGACACAAGAACACTGAAGCTTTCTTT. It encodes CSVSPGHKNTEAFF.

A remark on this clonotype: This could be a read error, since a much larger clone is one nucleotide away. The CDR3 carries no conserved terminal phenylalanine or tryptophan, so it likely arises from a read error. This chain joins TRBV30 and TRBJ2-7; the D is unclear. Germline-derived CDR1 and CDR2 are GTSNPN and SVGIG (reference sequence). Trimming took 2 bases from V and 0 from J, leaving 5 bases between them. This CDR3 comprises 12 residues. The CDR3 coding sequence is TGTGCCTGGAGTCCGAGCTCCTACGAGCAGTACTCC. Amino acid sequence: CAWSPSSYEQYS.

This clonotype showed up just a few times. The rearrangement links TRBV30 to TRBJ2-3; 7 positions agree with TRBD2. Trimming at V came to 0 bases and at J to 0 bases, leaving 9 bases not matched to a gene. Germline-derived CDR1 and CDR2 are GTSNPN and SVGIG (reference sequence). This CDR3 region has 17 residues. CDR3 sequence: CAWSVTLAGTSTDTQYF. Here the CDR3 DNA reads TGTGCCTGGAGTGTAACCTTAGCGGGTACTAGCACAGATACGCAGTATTTT.

This clonotype was detected many times. The chain employs TRBV12-5 and TRBJ1-1; no clear D gene. The CDR3 loop spans 13 amino acids. V was shortened by 0 bases and J by 6 bases, with 8 bases between the two germline ends. Germline values: CDR1 LGHNT, CDR2 FRNRAP. The chain's CDR3 is CASGLVLNSEAFF. The CDR3 DNA sequence: TGTGCTAGTGGTTTGGTACTCAACTCTGAAGCTTTCTTT.

This chain joins TRBV6-5 and TRBJ2-2; D tentatively fits TRBD1 or TRBD2 (5 bases each). With 6 bases removed from V and 0 bases from J, the gap between germline ends came to 14 bases. The CDR3 runs 16 residues. Germline-derived CDR1 and CDR2 are MNHEY and SVGAGI. This CDR3 is CASSERGAPNTGELFF. CDR3 bases: TGTGCCAGCAGCGAACGGGGCGCCCCGAACACCGGGGAGCTGTTTTTT.

This clonotype occurred once. It may be a read error: a sequence one base away is much more abundant. This sequence joins TRBV30 and TRBJ1-5, with D maybe TRBD1 (6 bases). Germline-derived CDR1 and CDR2 are GTSNPN and SVGIG (reference sequence). The V end lost 5 bases, the J end lost 4 bases, and 30 bases lay between the germline ends. This CDR3 comprises 19 residues. The CDR3 nucleotides read TGTGCCTGGCGCCGGCTCGGGGACACGGGGTTATATAGAAATCAGCCCCAGCATTTT. Protein: CAWRRLGDTGLYRNQPQHF. Using reference TRBV30 and TRBJ1-5 for the parts outside the CDR3, the full variable domain is SQTIHQWPATLVQPVGSPLSLECTVEGTSNPNLYWYRQAAGRGLQLLFYSVGIGQISSEVPQNLSASRPQDRQFILSSKKLLLSDSGFYLCAWRRLGDTGLYRNQPQHFGDGTRLSIL.

This clonotype was seen ten or more times. This chain links TRBV4-3 with TRBJ2-7; TRBD2 matches at 9 bases. Looked up from germline, CDR1 is LGHNA and CDR2 is YSLEER. The CDR3 is 15 residues long. V gave up 2 bases and J gave up 2 bases; unmatched junction bases: 4. CDR3 region: CASSQLIAGAYEQYF. In DNA, the CDR3 is TGCGCCAGCAGCCAACTAATAGCGGGAGCCTACGAGCAGTACTTC.

In its sample, this clonotype was seen many times. V and J are TRBV6-2 or TRBV6-3 and TRBJ2-5, with D uncertain. The germline gives CDR1 MNHEY, CDR2 SVGEGT. The V end lost 7 bases, the J end lost 2 bases, and 14 bases lay between the germline ends. CDR3 length: 14 residues. CDR3 protein: CASNPLQLQETQYF. The CDR3 region has the DNA TGTGCCAGCAACCCCCTCCAGTTACAAGAGACCCAGTACTTC.

This clonotype was seen at least ten times. The chain has TRBV4-3 and TRBJ1-2; D not resolved. Between the trimmed V and J ends, which lost 4 bases and 6 bases, there was a span of 9 bases. This CDR3 region has 12 residues. Germline V gene data show CDR1 as LGHNA and CDR2 as YSLEER. The CDR3 sequence: CASSPGRDGYTF. The CDR3 region has the DNA TGCGCCAGCAGCCCAGGTCGTGATGGCTACACCTTC.

The chain is built from TRBV20-1 and TRBJ1-2; no firm D call. V was clipped by 6 bases and J by 5 bases, with 10 bases between them. CDR1 and CDR2 (germline): DFQATT, SNEGSKA (reference sequence). This CDR3 contains 11 residues. CDR3 nucleotides: TGCAGTGCCAACCAGGTATATGGCTACACCTTC. It is translated as CSANQVYGYTF.

A remark on this clonotype: This may be a read error, as it is one base from a much larger clone. This chain joins TRBV7-9 and TRBJ1-1; D might be TRBD1 (6 bases). Germline values: CDR1 SEHNR, CDR2 FQNEAQ (reference sequence). V was trimmed by 4 bases and J by 6 bases, leaving 15 bases between them. The CDR3 covers 14 residues. The CDR3 reads CASSSILGGAEAFF. CDR3 nucleotides: TGTGCCAGCAGCTCCATCTTGGGGGGCGCTGAAGCTTTCTTT.

In this sample, this clonotype turned up a few times. The genes are TRBV4-1 and TRBJ1-3; D ambiguous. The CDR3 spans 14 residues. V lost 1 base and J 3 bases, leaving 7 bases between the germline ends. Germline V gives CDR1 MGHRA, CDR2 YSYEKL. CDR3 amino acids: CASSQGTSGNTIYF. The CDR3 bases are TGCGCCAGCAGCCAAGGTACCAGTGGAAACACCATATATTTT.

The rearrangement joins TRBV19 to TRBJ2-3, with TRBD2 as a possible D gene (5 bases). V was clipped by 6 bases and J by 3 bases, with 16 bases between them. Looked up from germline, CDR1 is LNHDA and CDR2 is SQIVND (reference sequence). CDR3 length: 15 amino acids. CDR3 sequence: CASRMEASGTDTQYF. As DNA, the CDR3 is TGTGCCAGTAGGATGGAGGCCTCGGGAACAGATACGCAGTATTTT.

Details on this clonotype: A clone one base away is much larger, so this may be a read error. The rearrangement links TRBV2 to TRBJ1-2, with D hard to call. Germline V CDR1 and CDR2: SNHLY, FYNNEI. This CDR3 has 11 residues. CDR3 protein: CASPEPTGCTF. The CDR3 bases are TGTGCCAGCCCTGAGCCCACTGGCTGCACCTTC.

This clonotype was seen many times. The V and J genes are TRBV15 and TRBJ2-2; TRBD1 aligns across 9 bases. The CDR3 is 17 amino acids. J lost 4 bases, V lost 3 bases, and 9 bases had no gene match. Per germline, CDR1 LNHNV and CDR2 YYDKDF (reference sequence). DNA of the CDR3: TGTGCCACCAGCAGGAATTCCGGGACAGGGAGCACCGGGGAGCTGTTTTTT. The encoded protein is CATSRNSGTGSTGELFF.

This clonotype was picked up many times. This rearrangement joins TRBV6-2 or TRBV6-3 to TRBJ1-5; no clear D gene. Trimming removed 6 bases from V and 4 bases from J, with 16 bases in between. The germline CDR1 and CDR2 sequences are MNHEY and SVGEGT. The CDR3 has 15 residues. The CDR3 DNA follows: TGTGCCAGCAGCCCCCCCGATGTGGGAAATCAGCCCCAGCATTTT. It encodes CASSPPDVGNQPQHF.

Notes on this clonotype: A much more abundant neighbour one base away suggests this may be a read error. V usage is TRBV28 and J usage is TRBJ1-5, with a weak D call TRBD1 (5 bases). V lost 4 bases to trimming and J lost 6 bases, with 22 bases between them. Germline lookup yields CDR1 MDHEN and CDR2 SYDVKM. The CDR3 covers 17 residues. This CDR3 reads CASSSPSVNTDSQPQHF. The CDR3 DNA sequence: TGTGCCAGCAGTTCCCCGTCGGTAAACACAGACAGTCAGCCCCAGCATTTT.

The V call is TRBV11-2, the J call TRBJ2-7; TRBD1 is a possible D gene (6 bases). The V and J ends lost 4 bases and 2 bases respectively, with 12 bases between them. The germline V gene encodes CDR1 SGHAT and CDR2 FQNNGV. This CDR3 contains 14 residues. CDR3 sequence: CASSSTQGPYEQYF. CDR3 coding DNA: TGTGCCAGCAGCTCCACACAGGGACCCTACGAGCAGTACTTC.

J is TRBJ2-2 and V is TRBV6-6; D remains unclear. Trimming cost V 10 bases and J 6 bases, with 6 bases left between them. CDR1 and CDR2 from the germline V gene are MNHNY and SVGAGI (reference sequence). The CDR3 runs to 10 residues. CDR3 in DNA: TGTGCCACCCGCGCCGGGGAGCTGTTTTTT. Translation: CATRAGELFF.

On this clonotype itself: A junction end diverges from the germline sequence, so it may reflect a read error. J is TRBJ2-7 and V is TRBV10-1; D perhaps matches TRBD1 (6 bases). Per the germline V gene, CDR1 is WNHNN and CDR2 is SYGVQD (reference sequence). The CDR3 covers 14 residues. The CDR3 nucleotides are TGCGTCAGCAGTGAGTCCGGGACACTGTCCGAGCAGTACTTC. Protein: CVSSESGTLSEQYF.

The rearrangement joins TRBV27 to TRBJ2-3; 9 bases align to TRBD1. The J segment lost 0 bases and the V segment lost 5 bases, leaving 9 bases of the junction unmatched. The CDR3 sequence is 17 residues long. Germline values: CDR1 MNHEY, CDR2 SMNVEV (reference sequence). The CDR3 sequence: CASSPTHRGLSTDTQYF. CDR3 DNA: TGTGCCAGCAGTCCCACCCACAGGGGGCTGAGCACAGATACGCAGTATTTT.

The sample holds a few counts of this clonotype. The chain combines TRBV24-1 with TRBJ2-7; no reliable D call. The V end lost 9 bases, the J end lost 5 bases, and 31 bases lay between the germline ends. The CDR3 extends over 18 amino acids. Germline CDR1 is KGHDR and CDR2 is SFDVKD. The CDR3 sequence: CATRAVGVAYRSDDEQYF. CDR3 DNA sequence: TGTGCCACCCGGGCGGTTGGGGTGGCCTATCGATCGGACGACGAGCAGTACTTC.

The chain employs TRBV14 and TRBJ2-5; 12 bases match TRBD2. Germline V CDR1 and CDR2: SGHDN, FVKESK. The CDR3 extends over 16 amino acids. J gave up 5 bases and V 4 bases, and 8 bases lay outside the gene matches. The CDR3 protein is CASSPRLAGVSETQYF. In nucleotides, the CDR3 is TGTGCCAGCAGCCCCCGACTAGCGGGAGTTTCTGAGACCCAGTACTTC.

On this clonotype: A much larger clone is a single base away; this may be a read error. The chain employs TRBV19 and TRBJ2-7; tentatively, D is TRBD1 (5 bases). V lost 10 bases to trimming and J lost 2 bases, with 21 bases between them. This CDR3 has 15 amino acids. Germline CDR1 is LNHDA and CDR2 is SQIVND (reference sequence). The CDR3 DNA reads as TGTGCCACAGGCCAGGGCGGACGCTACCCCTACGAGCAGTACTTC. Translation: CATGQGGRYPYEQYF.

This clonotype was observed once. This CDR3 is CASSQGYSGGAGEQFF. CDR3 sequence (DNA): TGCGCCAGCAGCCAAGGTTATAGCGGGGGGGCCGGAGAGCAGTTCTTC. The chain has TRBV4-3 and TRBJ2-1; TRBD2 aligns across 11 bases. Germline V CDR1 and CDR2: LGHNA, YSLEER. Trimming removed 1 base from V and 10 bases from J; junction bases left unmatched: 9. The CDR3 loop spans 16 amino acids.

This clonotype was counted at least ten times. The V gene is TRBV10-2, the J gene TRBJ2-3; possibly TRBD1 or TRBD2 for D (5 bases each). The CDR3 is made up of 13 amino acids. The V gene lost 8 bases and the J gene lost 1 base, with 10 bases spanning the gap. Germline V gene data show CDR1 as WSHSY and CDR2 as SAAADI. CDR3 protein: CASYRDGTDTQYF. The DNA of the CDR3 is TGCGCCAGCTATCGGGACGGCACAGATACGCAGTATTTT.

This clonotype appeared many times. The chain joins TRBV4-1 to TRBJ2-7; 9 bases align to TRBD1. The CDR3 extends over 15 amino acids. After removal of 5 bases from V and 4 bases from J, the junction contained 9 bases not matched to a gene. Per the germline V gene, CDR1 is MGHRA and CDR2 is YSYEKL. DNA for the CDR3: TGCGCCAGCAGCGAGCCGGGACAGGGTCTGTACGAGCAGTACTTC. Translating it yields CASSEPGQGLYEQYF.